Here is one TCR beta chain with its context. This sample is part of a study of technical replicates of blood from four donors. With V trimmed by 4 bases and J by 5 bases, 4 bases remained unmatched. Germline loops: CDR1 SGDLS, CDR2 YYNGEE. The CDR3 loop spans 13 amino acids. Method: immunoSEQ multiplex PCR; TCRdb's copy keeps in-frame clones and lacks some. The profile shows around 80,000 clones, roughly 90% of them singletons. The clonotype was recovered from a human donor in good health. The chain joins TRBV9 to TRBJ2-7, with 9 bases aligning to TRBD1. Sequencing was done on a sample of T cells isolated from PBMCs. The CDR3 nucleotides read TGTGCCAGCAGCTCGGGACAGGGAGACGAGCAGTACTTC. Encoded protein: CASSSGQGDEQYF.